This T cell receptor (beta chain) was captured in a study of T-cell memory formation after mild COVID-19 (dated by TCRdb to the early 2020s). The study in broad terms: TCR sequence clusters from the two donors were largely donor specific. Longitudinal TCRalpha and TCRbeta repertoire sequencing tracked T-cell clones expanding and contracting after mild COVID-19 in two donors. Two young, previously healthy adult volunteers, one female and one male, were included in the cohort.

The paper's findings and limits, for the study overall: Contracting CD4+ clones appeared mostly in the CM and EM memory subsets, whereas CD8+ clones were enriched in EMRA. Only two mild cases were covered by the study, and larger cohorts that include severe cases with pre-infection samples were considered necessary. SARS-CoV-2 specificity was not confirmed for the second-wave clones peaking on day 37. The detection of some responding clones in pre-infection memory suggests that pre-existing cross-reactive memory T cells joined the SARS-CoV-2 response. Clones that contracted from day 15 to 85 showed balanced CD4/CD8 phenotypes, whereas a second wave of clones that expanded from day 15 to 37 leaned towards CD4+.

Sequencing instrument: Illumina NovaSeq 6000. cDNA libraries for TCRalpha and TCRbeta were prepared by 5'RACE using constant-segment primers, with sample barcodes and unique molecular identifiers added. RNA was extracted from every sample with Trizol reagent. The libraries were amplified in two PCR steps, and the second step added a second sample barcode and Illumina TruSeq adapters. Libraries were sequenced on an Illumina NovaSeq with 2 x 150 bp paired-end reads. In the source study's methods: With migec v1.2.7, reads were demultiplexed and then collapsed into UMI-guided consensus sequences. Using mixcr v2.1.11, the UMI consensuses were aligned to TRA and TRB V and J templates and assembled into clonotypes. A clonotype was counted as expanded or contracted only if both edgeR and NoisET called the change significant, with noise models trained on biological replicates. For edgeR calls, a false discovery rate-adjusted p below 0.01 and a log2 fold-change threshold of 1 were applied. As an exploratory analysis of dynamics, max-normalized trajectories of the 1000 most abundant clonotypes were examined with PCA combined with hierarchical clustering. The CD4 or CD8 phenotype of responding clones was assigned using the separately sequenced CD4+ and CD8+ repertoires. Through fastp at Q25 and MiXCR, TCRdb rebuilt clones from the public reads, retaining in-frame beta chains. Under each unique CDR3 protein, matching rows form one entry showing the most common genes and DNA. The V and J calls, along with clone size, are taken from TCRdb and not from the paper's own processing. This sample comprises 180,000 or so distinct CDR3 sequences, more than 9% of them detected only once. The ten largest clonotypes hold about 3.8% of the sample.

This clonotype was observed a handful of times. Its recognized antigen is unknown. No clone much larger than this one lies a single base away; base qualities are absent. PBMCs were isolated by Ficoll-Paque density gradient centrifugation. In the germline V gene (reference sequence), CDR1 corresponds to SEHNR and CDR2 to FQNEAQ. Its CDR3 holds 11 amino acids, cysteine through phenylalanine. The kept DNA is CDR3 alone, 33 bases in frame from the first base. A distance of 5 bases separates the germline ends of V and J, which lose 6 bases and 3 bases respectively. This receptor was taken from a man younger than 30 who had mild COVID-19 (a few samples of this study predate the infection). The sample titles of this study are shuffled in the database, so cell type and time point are left out; the donor was told from shared clones. Sequenced sample: PBMCs or a T cell subset sorted from them (not recorded which). The chain is encoded by TRBV7-9 joined to TRBJ1-2; too little of a D gene remains to name it. The CDR3 corresponds to CASRGDYGYTF. The nucleotide sequence is given as TGTGCCAGCAGGGGAGACTATGGCTACACCTTC.